The rows below give T cell receptor beta chains drawn from one sample of a study of graft-versus-host responses after intestinal transplantation. Using immunoSEQ multiplex PCR, the repertoire was profiled, and TCRdb retains in-frame clones only, with some absent. The profile covers tens of thousands of clones, with around 96% appearing a single time and more than 0.45% taken by the ten largest. Antigens of these TCRs are unknown. The starting material was unstimulated CD8+ T cells sorted from spleen or lymph node cells, obtained before transplant. The receptors were gathered from a human donor who was the organ donor for an intestinal transplant. CDR3s include the opening cysteine and the closing phenylalanine or tryptophan. The D gene is left open where the match is weak. Clone size is given for some rows only: seen once, a few or many times, or a class if the clone is expanded.

- TRBJ2-1 TRBD2 TRBV9 TGTGCCAGCAGCGTAGAGTCACTAGCGGAGCAGTTCTTC CASSVESLAEQFF
- TRBJ2-7 - TRBV13 TGTGCCAGCAGCAGCCACTCCCGCGAGCAGTACTTC CASSSHSREQYF
- TRBJ2-1 TRBD2 TRBV7-3 TGTGCCAGCAGCTTAGCGGGGGAGTGGGATGAGCAGTTCTTC CASSLAGEWDEQFF
once TRBJ1-1 - TRBV12-5 TGTGCTAGTGGCTCAAGGGGAACTGAAGCTTTCTTT CASGSRGTEAFF
once TRBJ2-3 - TRBV5-1 TGCGCCAGCAGAGACTATCAGGTGCTGTCTAGCACAGATACGCAGTATTTT CASRDYQVLSSTDTQYF
- TRBJ2-7 - TRBV6-1 TGTGCCAGCAGTCACCGGGACACCCCCTACGAGCAGTACTTC CASSHRDTPYEQYF
once TRBJ2-7 - TRBV4-1 TGCGCCAGCAGCCACCTAGGGGACGAGCAGTACTTC CASSHLGDEQYF
- TRBJ2-7 TRBD1 TRBV9 TGTGCCAGCAGCGCCGATCCGGGACAGAACTACGAGCAGTACTTC CASSADPGQNYEQYF
- TRBJ2-5 - TRBV9 TGTGCCAGCAGCGTAGCGGGCAGGGGAGAGACCCAGTACTTC CASSVAGRGETQYF
- TRBJ1-6 TRBD1 TRBV27 TGTGCCAGCAGTGAGTCGCCGGGACAGGGATACTCACCCCTCCACTTT CASSESPGQGYSPLHF
- TRBJ1-5 - TRBV2 TGTGCCAGCAGCGCGCCCCTGTGGGATAGCAATCAGCCCCAGCATTTT CASSAPLWDSNQPQHF
once TRBJ2-5 - TRBV6-5 TGTGCCAGCACCGGCACCGGTCGGGAGACCCAGTACTTC CASTGTGRETQYF
- TRBJ2-3 TRBD2 TRBV9 TGTGCCAGCAGCGCGATCTGGACTAGCGGGGGGGAAGACACAGATACGCAGTATTTT CASSAIWTSGGEDTDTQYF
once TRBJ1-2 - TRBV30 TGTGCCTGGAAGTGCCAAGTGGAGCTTGGATGCTATGGCTACACCTTC CAWKCQVELGCYGYTF
- TRBJ1-2 - TRBV4-1 TGCGCCAGCAGCCTAAAGGGGGGCTATGGCTACACCTTC CASSLKGGYGYTF
once TRBJ2-7 TRBD1 TRBV5-4 TGTGCCAGCAGCTTGGACAGGGGGTACTACGAGCAGTACTTC CASSLDRGYYEQYF
- TRBJ1-1 TRBD1 TRBV4-1 TGCGCCAGCAGCCAAGCGCAGGGGGTGAACACTGAAGCTTTCTTT CASSQAQGVNTEAFF